The 18 T cell receptor beta chains presented below share a single source sample, sequenced in a study of cytomegalovirus exposure and HLA in healthy donors. Sequenced by immunoSEQ multiplex PCR; TCRdb stores in-frame clones only, minus some. The sample consists of 200,000 to 250,000 clones, over 80% of them appearing once. Sample: PBMCs. These receptors all come from a woman under 40 in good health and CMV-seropositive.

The genes are TRBV6-1 and TRBJ2-7, with D perhaps matching TRBD2 (6 bases). The CDR3 has 17 amino acids. CDR1 and CDR2 from the germline V gene are MNHNS and SASEGT. Trimming shortened V by 4 bases and J by 1 base, and 20 bases separated the two germline ends. CDR3 DNA: TGTGCCAGCAGTGGAAAGAAGGAAACTAGCAGGTCCTACGAGCAGTACTTC. Protein: CASSGKKETSRSYEQYF.

This clone was observed a handful of times. This chain links TRBV7-9 with TRBJ2-7; D not resolved. Germline loops: CDR1 SEHNR, CDR2 FQNEAQ (reference sequence). The CDR3 sequence is 11 residues long. With 4 bases removed from V and 5 bases from J, the gap between germline ends came to 6 bases. This CDR3 reads CASSSANEQYF. Here the CDR3 DNA reads TGTGCCAGCAGCTCAGCGAACGAGCAGTACTTC.

Concerning this clone itself: One junction end disagrees with the germline gene, perhaps due to a read error. The chain couples TRBV6-5 to TRBJ2-2; tentatively, D is TRBD1 (6 bases). CDR3 length equals 15 residues. Looked up from germline, CDR1 is MNHEY and CDR2 is SVGAGI. This chain's CDR3 is CASSNSHTGTGELFF. In DNA, the CDR3 is TGTGCCAGCAGTAACTCGCACACAGGGACCGGGGAGCTGTTTTTT.

This clone was detected ten times or more. The gene calls are TRBV10-3 and TRBJ2-7, with 8 bases matching TRBD1. Trimming took 6 bases from V and 7 from J; bases not matched to a gene: 8. Germline CDR1 ENHRY, CDR2 SYGVKD. The CDR3 sequence is 13 residues long. CDR3 sequence: CAISKGTGSEQYF. The CDR3 region has the DNA TGTGCCATCAGCAAAGGGACAGGCTCAGAGCAGTACTTC.

The rearrangement uses TRBV29-1 and TRBJ1-2; D is perhaps TRBD1 (6 bases). Looked up from germline, CDR1 is SQVTM and CDR2 is ANQGSEA. V lost 5 bases and J 0 bases, leaving 13 bases between the germline ends. The CDR3 consists of 14 residues. The CDR3 reads CSVNRAPSNYGYTF. CDR3 bases: TGCAGCGTTAACAGGGCTCCTTCTAACTATGGCTACACCTTC. Combining the CDR3 with reference TRBV29-1 and TRBJ1-2 gives the whole variable domain SAVISQKPSRDICQRGTSLTIQCQVDSQVTMMFWYRQQPGQSLTLIATANQGSEATYESGFVIDKFPISRPNLTFSTLTVSNMSPEDSSIYLCSVNRAPSNYGYTFGSGTRLTVV.

This chain joins TRBV25-1 and TRBJ1-1; no reliable D call. Germline lookup yields CDR1 MGHDK and CDR2 SYGVNS. Trimming shortened V by 4 bases and J by 4 bases, and 10 bases separated the two germline ends. CDR3 length equals 13 residues. CDR3 in DNA: TGTGCCAGCAGTGGAACAGTGGGCACTGAAGCTTTCTTT. This sequence encodes CASSGTVGTEAFF.

This clone was seen more than once but under ten times. The chain carries TRBV2 and TRBJ1-5; the D gene is possibly TRBD1 (6 bases). This CDR3 comprises 14 residues. The germline V and J ends were trimmed by 4 bases and 5 bases, with 12 bases remaining between them. Germline V CDR1 and CDR2: SNHLY, FYNNEI. CDR3 residues: CASSGGGADQPQHF. The CDR3 DNA reads as TGTGCCAGCAGTGGGGGGGGCGCGGATCAGCCCCAGCATTTT.

The V and J genes are TRBV13 and TRBJ1-3, with 9 bases aligning to TRBD1. This CDR3 has 15 amino acids. V was clipped by 3 bases and J by 7 bases; unmatched bases: 7. Germline V lookup: CDR1 PRHDT, CDR2 FYEKMQ (reference sequence). The CDR3 sequence is CASSLGTGIRNTIYF. The CDR3 bases are TGTGCCAGCAGCTTGGGGACAGGGATTAGGAACACCATATATTTT.

The chain uses TRBV5-6 and TRBJ2-1; 8 bases fit TRBD2. Germline V gene sequence: CDR1 SGHDT, CDR2 YYEEEE. This CDR3 region has 17 residues. V shed 3 bases and J 4 bases; nucleotides not matched to a gene: 12. CDR3 loop: CASSSRTGTRGYNEQFF. CDR3 in DNA: TGTGCCAGCAGCTCACGCACGGGGACTAGGGGTTACAATGAGCAGTTCTTC. Drawing the rest from reference TRBV5-6 and TRBJ2-1, the complete variable domain is DAGVTQSPTHLIKTRGQQVTLRCSPKSGHDTVSWYQQALGQGPQFIFQYYEEEERQRGNFPDRFSGHQFPNYSSELNVNALLLGDSALYLCASSSRTGTRGYNEQFFGPGTRLTVL.

The rearrangement uses TRBV6-5 and TRBJ2-5; the D is unclear. V lost 0 bases to trimming and J lost 2 bases, with 7 bases between them. Germline V gene lookup returns CDR1 MNHEY and CDR2 SVGAGI. The CDR3 covers 14 residues. DNA of the CDR3: TGTGCCAGCAGTTACTCTGGCCAGCAAGAGACCCAGTACTTC. This translates into CASSYSGQQETQYF.

Only one count was recorded for this clone. This chain links TRBV6-5 with TRBJ2-7, with 10 nucleotides matching TRBD1. V gave up 7 bases and J gave up 5 bases; unmatched junction bases: 5. The CDR3 runs 13 residues. The germline V gene encodes CDR1 MNHEY and CDR2 SVGAGI. The CDR3 bases are TGTGCCAGCATGAGGGACAGGGGCCACGAGCAGTACTTC. It is translated as CASMRDRGHEQYF.

This chain joins TRBV6-6 and TRBJ2-7; maybe TRBD2 (5 bases). Germline V gene sequence: CDR1 MNHNY, CDR2 SVGAGI (reference sequence). Between the trimmed V and J ends, which lost 2 bases and 2 bases, there was a span of 10 bases. The CDR3 is 14 amino acids. CDR3 protein: CASSYGAVTYEQYF. The CDR3 DNA sequence: TGTGCCAGCAGTTACGGAGCGGTGACCTACGAGCAGTACTTC.

The chain joins TRBV5-4 to TRBJ2-7, with unresolved D. Germline V gene data show CDR1 as SGHNT and CDR2 as YYREEE (reference sequence). V was cut by 0 bases and J by 5 bases, with 9 bases left in between. The CDR3 loop spans 13 amino acids. CDR3 DNA sequence: TGTGCCAGCAGCTTGGCTGGGTCCAACGAGCAGTACTTC. Residues: CASSLAGSNEQYF.

The chain recombines TRBV9 with TRBJ1-1; 7 bases agree with TRBD1. The J segment lost 4 bases and the V segment lost 4 bases, leaving 16 bases of the junction unmatched. Germline CDR1 is SGDLS and CDR2 is YYNGEE. The CDR3 contains 17 residues. The CDR3: CASSPRLNPGGGTEAFF. The CDR3, as DNA: TGTGCCAGCAGCCCACGTCTAAACCCAGGGGGAGGCACTGAAGCTTTCTTT.

This chain joins TRBV2 and TRBJ1-2; 7 nucleotides match TRBD1. This CDR3 comprises 16 residues. The germline V gene encodes CDR1 SNHLY and CDR2 FYNNEI. After removal of 7 bases from V and 4 bases from J, the junction contained 15 bases not matched to a gene. The CDR3 DNA is TGTGCCAGCACCCTCCTTCGAGAGGGGGCCGGCTATGGCTACACCTTC. It translates to CASTLLREGAGYGYTF.

The rearrangement uses TRBV5-1 and TRBJ2-7, with 7 bases aligning to TRBD1. This CDR3 has 15 residues. Germline V gene data show CDR1 as SGHRS and CDR2 as YFSETQ. With 1 base clipped from V and 3 bases from J, the junction kept 7 bases outside the gene matches. The chain's CDR3 is CASSLMTGYGYEQYF. The CDR3 nucleotides are TGCGCCAGCAGCTTGATGACAGGGTATGGCTACGAGCAGTACTTC.

This clone has just a few counts. V and J are TRBV7-2 and TRBJ2-5; the match to TRBD2 covers 10 bases. Germline CDR1 reads SGHTA; CDR2 reads FQGNSA. This CDR3 is built from 13 residues. V lost 6 bases and J lost 4; bases outside the gene matches: 2. Here the CDR3 DNA reads TGTGCCAGCAGAAGCGGGGGGGGAGAGACCCAGTACTTC. Translating it yields CASRSGGGETQYF.

J is TRBJ1-1 and V is TRBV7-9, with TRBD1 as a possible D gene (6 bases). Germline lookup yields CDR1 SEHNR and CDR2 FQNEAQ (reference sequence). The V gene lost 2 bases and the J gene lost 6 bases, with 16 bases spanning the gap. The length of the CDR3 is 15 residues. Here the CDR3 DNA reads TGTGCCAGCAGCTTAAGTTCTACAGGGATCTCTGAAGCTTTCTTT. Protein product: CASSLSSTGISEAFF.